This is a list of T cell receptor beta chains from one sample in a study of blood T cell repertoires in COVID-19. Only in-frame clones appear in the TCRdb table, and some are missing; sequencing was by immunoSEQ multiplex PCR. The table shows about 95,000 clones, with approximately 88% occurring only once. The sample was peripheral blood. These receptors all stem from a woman aged 70-85 years with acute or convalescent COVID-19. Both conserved end residues are part of each CDR3. D genes are given only for firm matches. The listing skips clone size in some rows; elsewhere it reads once, few, many or a size class.

D gene | J gene | V gene | clone size | CDR3 DNA | CDR3 protein
NA | TRBJ1-5 | TRBV28 | NA | TGTGCCAGCAGTTTTCCTCAAGGAGAGGCGAGCAATCAGCCCCAGCATTTT | CASSFPQGEASNQPQHF
NA | TRBJ1-5 | TRBV10-3 | NA | TGTGCCATCAGTAACCCCGGGGGGGGTCAGCCCCAGCATTTT | CAISNPGGGQPQHF
NA | TRBJ1-5 | TRBV2 | NA | TGTGCCAGCAGTAAGGAGCGCAATCAGCCCCAGCATTTT | CASSKERNQPQHF
TRBD2 | TRBJ2-7 | TRBV28 | NA | TGTGCCAGCAATCGAAGAAGTGTGGGTCTAGCGGGATCCTACGAGCAGTACTTC | CASNRRSVGLAGSYEQYF
NA | TRBJ1-2 | TRBV28 | NA | TGTGCCAGCAGTTCCCCCCCCAGGGTCCTTCTTGGCTACACCTTC | CASSSPPRVLLGYTF
NA | TRBJ2-6 | TRBV3-1/TRBV3-2 | NA | TGTGCCAGCAGCCAAGGGACAAACCGGCGTGGGGCCAACGTCCTGACTTTC | CASSQGTNRRGANVLTF
NA | TRBJ1-2 | TRBV27 | NA | TGTGCCAGCAGTTTAATAGGGGATGGCTACACCTTC | CASSLIGDGYTF
TRBD1 | TRBJ2-3 | TRBV7-9 | NA | TGTGCCAGCAGCTTAAGGGGGACAGGAATAAGGGGTACAGATACGCAGTATTTT | CASSLRGTGIRGTDTQYF
NA | TRBJ2-1 | TRBV5-1 | NA | TGCGCCAGCAGCTTGGTTCTAGCGAGTGATAATGAGCAGTTCTTC | CASSLVLASDNEQFF
TRBD2 | TRBJ2-1 | TRBV3-1/TRBV3-2 | NA | TGTGCCAGCAGCCAAGGACTAGCCTCCTACAATGAGCAGTTCTTC | CASSQGLASYNEQFF
TRBD1 | TRBJ2-6 | TRBV29-1 | NA | TGCAGCGTTGGGGGCAGGGGGTCTGGGGCCAACGTCCTGACTTTC | CSVGGRGSGANVLTF
NA | TRBJ2-7 | TRBV5-1 | NA | TGCGCCAGCAGCTTGGTAGCGAGCTCCTACGAGCAGTACTTC | CASSLVASSYEQYF
NA | TRBJ1-6 | TRBV11-3 | NA | TGTGCCAGCAGCTTAGGAAGAGGGGGTGAGGTGAAGTTATATTCACCCCTCCACTTT | CASSLGRGGEVKLYSPLHF
TRBD1 | TRBJ2-1 | TRBV11-2 | NA | TGTGCCAGCAGCTACTCCGGGACAGCGATCAATGAGCAGTTCTTC | CASSYSGTAINEQFF
TRBD1 | TRBJ2-7 | TRBV30 | NA | TGTGCCTGGAGAATTGACAGGGGGCACTACGAGCAGTACTTC | CAWRIDRGHYEQYF
NA | TRBJ2-7 | TRBV7-2 | NA | TGTGCCAGCAGCTTATTCGCGGGATCTTCCTACGAGCAGTACTTC | CASSLFAGSSYEQYF
TRBD2 | TRBJ2-5 | TRBV27 | NA | TGTGCCAGCAGAAGACTAGCGGGACCTCAAGAGACCCAGTACTTC | CASRRLAGPQETQYF
NA | TRBJ2-7 | TRBV19 | NA | TGTGCCAGCTATGGGCCCCCACCTCTCTACGAGCAGTACTTC | CASYGPPPLYEQYF
TRBD1 | TRBJ2-1 | TRBV12-3/TRBV12-4 | NA | TGTGCCAGCAGTCCCCGGGACAGCCAGTTCTTC | CASSPRDSQFF
TRBD1 | TRBJ2-7 | TRBV6-5 | NA | TGTGCCAGCAGTTACTCGTCCGGGACAGGGCGCCACGAGCAGTACTTC | CASSYSSGTGRHEQYF
TRBD2 | TRBJ2-2 | TRBV7-7 | NA | TGTGCCAGCAGCTCCCGGAGTAGCGGGGGGGCGGGCACCGGGGAGCTGTTTTTT | CASSSRSSGGAGTGELFF
TRBD1 | TRBJ2-7 | TRBV24-1 | NA | TGTGCCACCAGTGGGGCCGGGACAGGCTACGAGCAGTACTTC | CATSGAGTGYEQYF
TRBD1 | TRBJ2-7 | TRBV30 | NA | TGTGCCTGGAGTACACGACAGGGACCCTACGAGCAGTACTTC | CAWSTRQGPYEQYF
NA | TRBJ1-2 | TRBV9 | NA | TGTGCCAGCAGCGCCCCCCCGGACGGGATTGATGGCTACACCTTC | CASSAPPDGIDGYTF
TRBD1 | TRBJ1-6 | TRBV2 | NA | TGTGCCAGCAGTGAACAAGGGACAGGCCTTAATTCACCCCTCCACTTT | CASSEQGTGLNSPLHF
TRBD2 | TRBJ2-5 | TRBV3-1/TRBV3-2 | NA | TGTGCCAGCAGCCACGGACTAGCGGGGGGGCAAGAGACCCAGTACTTC | CASSHGLAGGQETQYF
TRBD1 | TRBJ2-7 | TRBV6-6 | NA | TGTGCCACCTTAGGGGACAGGGGATCCTACGAGCAGTACTTC | CATLGDRGSYEQYF
NA | TRBJ2-2 | TRBV11-3 | NA | TGTGCCAGCAGCTTTACTCGACCTCCGGGAGGGGAGCTGTTTTTT | CASSFTRPPGGELFF
NA | TRBJ2-7 | TRBV27 | many | TGTGCCAGCAAAGTTGCCGACACCTACGAGCAGTACTTC | CASKVADTYEQYF
NA | TRBJ1-1 | TRBV6-5 | NA | TGTGCCAGCAGTTACTCGACACAGGCTAAGAACACTGAAGCTTTCTTT | CASSYSTQAKNTEAFF
TRBD1 | TRBJ1-6 | TRBV28 | NA | TGTGCCAGCACCTTTAACACCGGGACAGGGCTTGGTTCACCCCTCCACTTT | CASTFNTGTGLGSPLHF
NA | TRBJ1-1 | TRBV24-1 | few | TGTGCCACCAGTGAGTCAGGGAACACTGAAGCTTTCTTT | CATSESGNTEAFF
NA | TRBJ1-2 | TRBV7-9 | NA | TGTGCCAGCAGCTTAGCGGACACAAGGGGCTATGGCTACACCTTC | CASSLADTRGYGYTF
NA | TRBJ2-7 | TRBV28 | NA | TGTGCCAGCAGTGGCTCCTCATCCTTAATCGAGCAGTACTTC | CASSGSSSLIEQYF
NA | TRBJ2-7 | TRBV30 | NA | TGTGCCTGGAGTGTACAAGGGGCGATCAACGAGCAGTACTTC | CAWSVQGAINEQYF
NA | TRBJ2-1 | TRBV18 | NA | TGTGCCAGCTCACGCGACTTATCCAATGAGCAGTTCTTC | CASSRDLSNEQFF
NA | TRBJ2-7 | TRBV5-5 | NA | TGTGCCAGCAGCCTAGGGCTCCGGGACATTTACGAGCAGTACTTC | CASSLGLRDIYEQYF
TRBD2 | TRBJ2-5 | TRBV6-1 | NA | TGTGCCAGCAGTGACCGTAGCGGGAGTGTCGGGGAGACCCAGTACTTC | CASSDRSGSVGETQYF
NA | TRBJ1-3 | TRBV19 | NA | TGTGCCAGTAGTTTATTGGACAGCTCCTCTGGAAACACCATATATTTT | CASSLLDSSSGNTIYF
NA | TRBJ1-2 | TRBV4-1 | few | TGCGCCAGCAGCCAAGATTCTGGGTCCTCGGGAGGCTACACCTTC | CASSQDSGSSGGYTF
NA | TRBJ2-6 | TRBV15 | NA | NA | CATSSILGTAHSGANVLTF
NA | TRBJ1-6 | TRBV2 | NA | TGTGCCAGCAGTTTACGGACACCAGATAATTCACCCCTCCACTTT | CASSLRTPDNSPLHF
NA | TRBJ2-5 | TRBV19 | NA | TGTGCCAGTAAAGGTGGAGGGGTTGGGGAGACCCAGTACTTC | CASKGGGVGETQYF
NA | TRBJ1-1 | TRBV10-3 | few | TGTGCCATCAGTTCCAGAACCACAGGGCCGAACACTGAAGCTTTCTTT | CAISSRTTGPNTEAFF
TRBD1 | TRBJ1-1 | TRBV5-1 | NA | TGCGCCAGCAGCCCCCTGACAGGGGAGGGGCCTGAAGCTTTCTTT | CASSPLTGEGPEAFF
NA | TRBJ1-3 | TRBV30 | NA | TGTGCCTGGAGTATACTGAGCTCTGGAAACACCATATATTTT | CAWSILSSGNTIYF
NA | TRBJ1-1 | TRBV6-5 | NA | TGTGCCAGCAGTTTAGTGAACACTGAAGCTTTCTTT | CASSLVNTEAFF
NA | TRBJ1-4 | TRBV5-1 | NA | TGCGCCAGCAGCCCCTCCGTTGGTACTAATAAGGGAGAACTGTTTTTT | CASSPSVGTNKGELFF
TRBD2 | TRBJ2-1 | TRBV7-8 | NA | TGTGCCAGCAGCTTACAAGGCACTAGCGGGACCTACAATGAGCAGTTCTTC | CASSLQGTSGTYNEQFF
TRBD1 | TRBJ2-2 | TRBV7-9 | NA | TGTGCCAGCAGCCCCCTCGCAGGGGGCTCCACCGGGGAGCTGTTTTTT | CASSPLAGGSTGELFF
NA | TRBJ2-5 | TRBV28 | NA | TGTGCCAGCAGCCCCCAGGGTCGGGAGACCCAGTACTTC | CASSPQGRETQYF
TRBD2 | TRBJ2-1 | TRBV19 | NA | TGTGCCAGTAGTACCCCTAGGACTAGTACGAATGAGCAGTTCTTC | CASSTPRTSTNEQFF
NA | TRBJ2-1 | TRBV27 | NA | TGTGCCAGCAGTTATAGCGGAACCTACAATGAGCAGTTCTTC | CASSYSGTYNEQFF
TRBD1 | TRBJ2-3 | TRBV5-1 | NA | TGCGCCAGCAGCTTGGACAGTGCCCGGGACAGGGCCCCAGATACGCAGTATTTT | CASSLDSARDRAPDTQYF
TRBD1 | TRBJ2-1 | TRBV12-5 | NA | TGTGCTAGTGGTTTGGACCCGGGACAGGGGGCGGGTTGGAGCTCCTACAATGAGCAGTTCTTC | CASGLDPGQGAGWSSYNEQFF
NA | TRBJ1-2 | TRBV19 | NA | TGTGCCAGTAGGGATACAGGCGCATACGGCTACACCTTC | CASRDTGAYGYTF